This T cell receptor beta chain was documented in a study of cytomegalovirus exposure and HLA in healthy donors. The study, taken as a whole, reports: The listing of 160 or so TCR beta chains classed them as cytomegalovirus-associated. Presence/absence analyses treated sequencing depth as roughly uniform across donors.

A word on this clone: Its antigen is unknown.

The PCR had 60 Vbeta and 13 Jbeta primers. Authors' methods: In a later analysis, of some 80 million unique beta chains, roughly 9.9 million appeared in at least two donors. Sequencing was performed with immunoSEQ multiplex PCR; in TCRdb, only in-frame clones are kept and a portion is missing. That table furnishes V, J and clone size, whereas the DNA furnished D and trimming. The profile shows about 120,000 clones, roughly three fifths of them singletons. This CDR3 spans 13 amino acids. V was clipped by 2 bases and J by 6 bases; unmatched bases: 4. Germline-derived CDR1 and CDR2 are MNHNY and SVGAGI (reference sequence).

Material for sequencing was PBMCs. The chain carries TRBV6-6 and TRBJ2-7, with TRBD1 identical over 7 bases. This sequence originates from a woman between 35 and 50 years old in good health and CMV-seropositive. Written as DNA, the CDR3 is TGTGCCAGCAGTTACCCCGGGACAGCCGAGCAGTACTTC. Translated: CASSYPGTAEQYF.